Following are 10 T cell receptor beta chains from one sample sequenced in a study of blood T cell repertoires in COVID-19. TCRdb's table, derived via immunoSEQ multiplex PCR, lists solely in-frame clones and lacks some. There are a few hundred thousand clones in the sample; 84% occur only once, and about 2.4% lies in the top ten. Source material: peripheral blood. The receptors shown here come from a woman aged 60-75 years with acute or convalescent COVID-19.

The chain joins TRBV30 to TRBJ1-2, with D tentatively TRBD1 (6 bases). Trimming shortened V by 1 base and J by 5 bases, and 17 bases separated the two germline ends. Germline V CDR1 and CDR2: GTSNPN, SVGIG (reference sequence). The CDR3 extends over 15 amino acids. The CDR3 is CAWSGTGQLRYGYTF. The CDR3 nucleotides are TGTGCCTGGAGTGGTACCGGACAGTTAAGATATGGCTACACCTTC. Based on the CDR3 plus reference TRBV30 and TRBJ1-2, the full variable domain is SQTIHQWPATLVQPVGSPLSLECTVEGTSNPNLYWYRQAAGRGLQLLFYSVGIGQISSEVPQNLSASRPQDRQFILSSKKLLLSDSGFYLCAWSGTGQLRYGYTFGSGTRLTVV.

V gene TRBV5-6 combines with J gene TRBJ1-2; D may be TRBD1 (6 bases). V was pared by 4 bases and J by 4 bases, with 26 bases between. Germline assignment: CDR1 SGHDT and CDR2 YYEEEE. This CDR3 region has 18 residues. The CDR3 protein is CASSPYRHRESGAYGYTF. The CDR3 DNA reads as TGTGCCAGCAGCCCGTATCGGCACAGGGAAAGCGGGGCCTATGGCTACACCTTC. The variable domain in full, with the rest retrieved from reference TRBV5-6 and TRBJ1-2, is DAGVTQSPTHLIKTRGQQVTLRCSPKSGHDTVSWYQQALGQGPQFIFQYYEEEERQRGNFPDRFSGHQFPNYSSELNVNALLLGDSALYLCASSPYRHRESGAYGYTFGSGTRLTVV.

The chain couples TRBV5-5 to TRBJ2-3, with D tentatively TRBD1 or TRBD2 (5 bases each). The CDR3 covers 15 residues. Trimming cost V 4 bases and J 3 bases, with 15 bases left between them. CDR1 SGHKS and CDR2 YYEKEE come from the germline V gene (reference sequence). CDR3 in DNA: TGTGCCAGCAGCCTGGGGCCTAGCACGACAGATACGCAGTATTTT. Its protein is CASSLGPSTTDTQYF.

V usage is TRBV5-8 and J usage is TRBJ1-5; the D gene is possibly TRBD1 (5 bases). The CDR3 has 13 residues. Deletions cut 0 bases from V and 11 bases from J, with 12 bases between. Germline CDR1 SGHTS, CDR2 YDEGEE. In nucleotides, the CDR3 is TGTGCCAGCAGCTTGGGTACGGGCAGGGCCCAGCATTTT. As protein: CASSLGTGRAQHF.

V and J are TRBV2 and TRBJ1-1; 12 nucleotides align to TRBD1. Unmatched junction bases numbered 14, after V lost 5 bases and J lost 10 bases. CDR1 SNHLY and CDR2 FYNNEI come from the germline V gene. The CDR3 length is 16 residues. DNA for the CDR3: TGTGCCAGCAGTTCACCGGGACAGGGGGCCGCCGGGGTAGCTTTCTTT. This encodes CASSSPGQGAAGVAFF.

The count of this clone is one. This chain links TRBV2 with TRBJ2-1; D not certain. This CDR3 has 12 residues. In germline, CDR1 is SNHLY, CDR2 FYNNEI. V shed 5 bases and J shed 6 bases, with 8 bases lying between them. The CDR3: CASSQTINEQFF. CDR3 nucleotide sequence: TGTGCCAGCAGTCAGACAATCAATGAGCAGTTCTTC.

The chain has TRBV9 and TRBJ2-1, with 10 bases identical to TRBD2. Germline lookup yields CDR1 SGDLS and CDR2 YYNGEE. This CDR3 has 17 residues. With V trimmed by 4 bases and J by 7 bases, 14 bases remained unmatched. CDR3 amino acids: CASSPNPGTSVINEQFF. DNA for the CDR3: TGTGCCAGCAGCCCTAACCCCGGGACTAGCGTGATAAATGAGCAGTTCTTC.

As for this clone: One end of the junction fails to match germline, which may point to a read error. This chain uses TRBV11-2 with TRBJ2-1, with 8 bases fitting TRBD1. This CDR3 has 13 amino acids. The germline gives CDR1 SGHAT, CDR2 FQNNGV. CDR3 loop: CASSLDLGTGTVF. CDR3 DNA sequence: TGTGCCAGCAGCTTAGATCTCGGGACAGGTACGGTCTTC.

V and J are TRBV4-2 and TRBJ1-1; D possibly corresponds to TRBD1 (5 bases). The germline gives CDR1 LGHNA, CDR2 YNFKEQ. V was shortened by 2 bases and J by 1 base, with 11 bases between the two germline ends. CDR3 length: 15 residues. The CDR3 nucleotides read TGTGCCAGCAGCCAACCGGGACTAGGGAACACTGAAGCTTTCTTT. Protein: CASSQPGLGNTEAFF.

This chain uses TRBV3-1 (or the pseudogene TRBV3-2) with TRBJ1-2; perhaps TRBD1 as D (5 bases). Trimming took 0 bases from V and 4 from J, leaving 15 bases between them. The V gene's germline CDR1 is LGHDT and CDR2 YNNKEL (reference sequence). This CDR3 contains 16 residues. CDR3 nucleotides: TGTGCCAGCAGCCAAGATCCCCCGACAGCCTCCTATGGCTACACCTTC. This sequence encodes CASSQDPPTASYGYTF.